These T cell receptor beta chains were read from a single sample in a study of T cell responses to AZD1222 COVID-19 vaccine. Assay: immunoSEQ multiplex PCR; the TCRdb copy retains only in-frame clones and omits some. The sample has about 45,000 clones; roughly 90% are singletons. The source was peripheral blood, collected 28 days after the second AZD1222 dose. Every receptor here comes from an adult who received the AZD1222 COVID-19 vaccine. Each CDR3 is given with its conserved first and last residue. Each record gives: clone size, V gene, D gene, J gene, CDR3 protein, CDR3 DNA. D genes are given only for firm matches. Not every row has a clone size; where given, it reads once, few, many or a size class.

>NA|TRBV12-3/TRBV12-4|NA|TRBJ2-2
CASTLHGELFF
TGTGCCAGCACCCTTCACGGGGAGCTGTTTTTT
>NA|TRBV28|NA|TRBJ1-6
CASRGGQSNSPLHF
TGTGCCAGCAGGGGGGGGCAGAGTAATTCACCCCTCCACTTT
>NA|TRBV7-9|NA|TRBJ1-4
CASSLIEWTATTNEKLFF
TGTGCCAGCAGCTTAATTGAGTGGACGGCGACAACTAATGAAAAACTGTTTTTT
>NA|TRBV7-7|TRBD2|TRBJ2-3
CASSLRPPSGIADTQYF
TGTGCCAGCAGCTTACGGCCCCCCAGCGGGATAGCAGATACGCAGTATTTT
>NA|TRBV11-2|NA|TRBJ1-1
CASSLFYGDTEAFF
TGTGCCAGCAGCTTATTTTACGGGGACACTGAAGCTTTCTTT
>NA|TRBV19|TRBD2|TRBJ2-7
CASSITGGAYEQYF
TGTGCCAGTAGTATTACGGGAGGGGCCTACGAGCAGTACTTC
>NA|TRBV21-1|NA|TRBJ2-5
CASSPRIGGPPGQETQYF
TGTGCCAGCAGCCCGAGGATAGGAGGGCCGCCAGGGCAAGAGACCCAGTACTTC
>NA|TRBV5-1|TRBD2|TRBJ2-1
CASSLVNSGDNEQFF
TGCGCCAGCAGCTTGGTCAATAGCGGGGACAATGAGCAGTTCTTC
>NA|TRBV28|NA|TRBJ2-7
CASRQTGYEQYF
TGTGCCAGCAGGCAGACAGGCTACGAGCAGTACTTC
>once|TRBV7-2|TRBD1|TRBJ1-2
CASKLGTGRGYTF
TGTGCCAGCAAACTAGGGACAGGGCGGGGCTACACCTTC
>NA|TRBV5-1|NA|TRBJ2-1
CASSVDRPQYNEQFF
TGCGCCAGCTCCGTAGATAGGCCGCAATACAATGAGCAGTTCTTC
>NA|TRBV29-1|TRBD1|TRBJ1-2
CSVAVGQGLGGYTF
TGCAGCGTTGCGGTGGGACAGGGATTGGGAGGCTACACCTTC
>NA|TRBV4-1|TRBD1|TRBJ2-7
CASSQLGTGNYEQYF
TGCGCCAGCAGCCAACTCGGGACAGGGAACTACGAGCAGTACTTC
>NA|TRBV6-5|NA|TRBJ1-5
CASSYKWDNQPQHF
TGTGCCAGCAGTTATAAATGGGACAATCAGCCCCAGCATTTT
>NA|TRBV13|NA|TRBJ2-1
CASSLLTYNEQFF
TGTGCCAGCAGCTTACTTACCTACAATGAGCAGTTCTTC
>NA|TRBV10-3|TRBD1|TRBJ2-1
CAGGEGAYNEQFF
TGTGCCGGGGGAGAGGGGGCTTACAATGAGCAGTTCTTC
>once|TRBV30|NA|TRBJ2-2
CAWSLNTGELFF
TGTGCCTGGAGCTTGAACACCGGGGAGCTGTTTTTT
>NA|TRBV4-1|TRBD2|TRBJ2-1
CASSQGGSIYNEQFF
TGCGCCAGCAGCCAAGGCGGGAGCATCTACAATGAGCAGTTCTTC
>NA|TRBV5-1|NA|TRBJ2-3
CASSSTDTQYF
TGCGCCAGCAGTTCCACAGATACGCAGTATTTT
>NA|TRBV23-1|NA|TRBJ2-7
CASSQSSYEQYF
TGCGCCAGCAGTCAGTCCTCCTACGAGCAGTACTTC
>NA|TRBV11-3|TRBD2|TRBJ2-3
CASSPTSGTDTQYF
TGTGCCAGCAGCCCGACTAGCGGCACAGATACGCAGTATTTT
>once|TRBV2|NA|TRBJ1-4
CASRLVFPNEKLFF
TGTGCCAGTCGACTCGTTTTCCCTAATGAAAAACTGTTTTTT
>NA|TRBV27|NA|TRBJ2-1
CASSLPNTDEQFF
TGTGCCAGCAGTTTACCCAACACCGATGAGCAGTTCTTC
>NA|TRBV6-5|TRBD1|TRBJ2-1
CASSYSAGGYNEQFF
TGTGCCAGCAGTTACTCGGCAGGGGGATACAATGAGCAGTTCTTC
>NA|TRBV10-1|NA|TRBJ2-7
CASSDPRADGTYEQYF
TGCGCCAGCAGTGACCCTCGAGCGGACGGGACCTACGAGCAGTACTTC
>NA|TRBV7-2|NA|TRBJ1-5
CASSPAGGGNQPQHF
TGTGCCAGCAGCCCAGCCGGGGGGGGCAATCAGCCCCAGCATTTT
>once|TRBV5-1|NA|TRBJ1-1
CASSLGPTEAFF
TGCGCCAGCAGCTTGGGGCCCACTGAAGCTTTCTTT
>once|TRBV5-4|TRBD1|TRBJ1-1
CASSRDSLNTEAFF
TGTGCCAGCAGCAGGGACAGCTTGAACACTGAAGCTTTCTTT
>NA|TRBV11-3|TRBD2|TRBJ2-1
CASSYTSGTYNEQFF
TGTGCCAGCAGTTATACTAGCGGGACGTACAATGAGCAGTTCTTC
>once|TRBV7-2|TRBD1|TRBJ2-6
CASSPGQGSLSGANVLTF
TGTGCCAGCAGCCCGGGACAGGGGAGCCTCTCTGGGGCCAACGTCCTGACTTTC
>NA|TRBV2|NA|TRBJ1-4
CASRTRFLNEKLFF
TGTGCCTCTAGGACAAGGTTCCTTAATGAAAAACTGTTTTTT
>NA|TRBV27|TRBD2|TRBJ2-1
CASSLSGNYNEQFF
TGTGCCAGCAGTCTTAGCGGGAACTACAATGAGCAGTTCTTC
>NA|TRBV5-1|NA|TRBJ1-4
CASSGQDGPQEKLFF
TGCGCCAGCAGCGGGCAGGACGGCCCGCAAGAAAAACTGTTTTTT
>NA|TRBV28|NA|TRBJ2-1
CASSLETARDEQFF
TGTGCCAGCAGTTTGGAGACGGCCCGGGATGAGCAGTTCTTC
>NA|TRBV5-1|NA|TRBJ1-4
CASSTGGSWDEKLFF
TGCGCCAGCAGCACGGGGGGAAGTTGGGATGAAAAACTGTTTTTT
>NA|TRBV27|NA|TRBJ1-1
CASSSPGTEAFF
TGTGCCAGCAGTTCACCGGGCACTGAAGCTTTCTTT
>NA|TRBV4-3|TRBD2|TRBJ2-7
CASSQERTRRGEQYF
TGCGCCAGCAGCCAAGAGAGGACTAGAAGAGGCGAGCAGTACTTC
>NA|TRBV19|NA|TRBJ1-1
CASSIGARGGNTEAFF
TGTGCCAGTAGTATAGGGGCCCGGGGGGGTAACACTGAAGCTTTCTTT